This TCR beta chain stems from a study of cytomegalovirus exposure and HLA in healthy donors. General study findings and limits: Presence/absence results assume similar sequencing depth per donor, which may not hold. Associated with cytomegalovirus, according to the listing, were some 180 TCR beta chains. Specificity for CMV antigens was confirmed in vitro for a few of the CMV-associated chains.

This clone has only a few counts. Antigen unknown. The PCR made use of 60 Vbeta and 13 Jbeta primers. Measured with immunoSEQ multiplex PCR; TCRdb has only the in-frame clones, and not every one. The repertoire has about 180,000 clones, over 60% of them found once; the top ten carry around 6%. Trimming took off 1 base at V and 3 bases at J, with 15 bases between the two ends. The germline gives CDR1 SGHTA, CDR2 FQGTGA. The CDR3 is 17 amino acids. The chain employs TRBV7-3 and TRBJ2-2; D might be TRBD2 (5 bases). The sequence derives from a man aged 35 to 55 in good health and CMV-seronegative. Sequenced sample: PBMCs. The CDR3 nucleotides are TGTGCCAGCAGCTTAAGTTTCGGGATTAGGGACACCGGGGAGCTGTTTTTT. The encoded protein is CASSLSFGIRDTGELFF.